Described below is a single T cell receptor beta chain sequence and its context. What antigen it recognizes has not been identified. Base-call qualities are not available, and no considerably larger clone is one nucleotide away. For TCR Vbeta sequencing, memory CD4+ T cells were sorted ex vivo from the peripheral blood of both healthy controls and narcolepsy patients. Library prep was done by the immunoSEQ multiplex PCR assay. The immuneACCESS repertoire file appears here via TCRdb, limited to in-frame rearrangements. These files lack a portion of the clones; in checked studies, under half of the deficit traces to unresolved V genes, and the cause of the others is not known. The sample has 37,000 or so clones on record, over 75% of them singletons. The ten largest clones take up about 1.5% of the sample. For CDR1 and CDR2, the germline V gene lists SGDLS and YYNGEE. The CDR3 measures 14 amino acids from cysteine to phenylalanine. Only CDR3 DNA remains: 42 bases, in frame from the first base. Compared with germline, V lacks 6 bases and J lacks 2 bases; bases without a gene match: 4.

This sample is drawn from a study of T cells in narcolepsy (dated by TCRdb to the late 2010s). In terms of the full investigation: The study enrolled patients with narcolepsy type 1 or type 2 (NT1, NT2) together with healthy control donors. The study sought autoreactive T cells targeting hypocretin neuron self-antigens (hypocretin, TRIB2) in narcolepsy patients, using TCR Vbeta sequencing to track clonotypes in blood and CSF.

Study-wide conclusions, independent of this receptor: Numbers of sequenced blood memory CD4+ clonotypes were comparable, averaging around 40,000 in patients and approximately 30,000 in controls. Some blood memory CD4+ repertoires from patients and controls contained no sequences matching autoreactive T cell clones. According to the report, autoreactive clonotypes were detected serially in the blood of the same patients and of different patients, but not in healthy controls. HCRT-specific and TRIB2-specific autoreactive clonotypes were highlighted in plots that compared CD4+ T cell clonotypes in CSF versus blood from the same patient.

Recombination linked TRBV9 to TRBJ2-2; 7 nucleotides in the junction match TRBD2. Material: CD45RA- memory CD4+ T cells from PBMCs. Per the publication, the cell subset or site label means: memory T cells sorted ex vivo from peripheral blood. The clonotype was recovered from a human donor with narcolepsy. The nucleotide sequence reads as follows: TGTGCCAGCACTCGGACTAGTAACACCGGGGAGCTGTTTTTT. It encodes CASTRTSNTGELFF.